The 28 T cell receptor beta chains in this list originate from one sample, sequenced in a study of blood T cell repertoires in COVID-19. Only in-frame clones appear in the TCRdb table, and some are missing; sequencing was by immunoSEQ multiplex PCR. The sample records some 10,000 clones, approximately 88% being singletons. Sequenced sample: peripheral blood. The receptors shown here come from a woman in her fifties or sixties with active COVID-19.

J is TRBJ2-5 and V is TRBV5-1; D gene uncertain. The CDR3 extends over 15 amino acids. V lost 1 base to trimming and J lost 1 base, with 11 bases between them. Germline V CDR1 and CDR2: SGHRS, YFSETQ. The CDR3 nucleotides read TGCGCCAGCAGCTTGACTTCCCCGGGCCAAGAGACCCAGTACTTC. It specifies CASSLTSPGQETQYF.

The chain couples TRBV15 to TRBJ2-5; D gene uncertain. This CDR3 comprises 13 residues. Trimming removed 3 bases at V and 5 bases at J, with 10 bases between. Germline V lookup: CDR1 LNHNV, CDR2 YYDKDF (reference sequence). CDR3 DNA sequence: TGTGCCACCAGCAGGGAACTGAGGGAGACCCAGTACTTC. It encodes CATSRELRETQYF. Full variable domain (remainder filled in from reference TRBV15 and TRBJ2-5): DAMVIQNPRYQVTQFGKPVTLSCSQTLNHNVMYWYQQKSSQAPKLLFHYYDKDFNNEADTPDNFQSRRPNTSFCFLDIRSPGLGDTAMYLCATSRELRETQYFGPGTRLLVL.

The CDR3 DNA follows: TGTGCCAGCAGCGATATACTAAGTGGTGAGCAGTTCTTC. Translated: CASSDILSGEQFF. The chain combines TRBV3-1 (or the pseudogene TRBV3-2) with TRBJ2-1; D unresolved. The germline CDR1 and CDR2 sequences are LGHDT and YNNKEL (reference sequence). The CDR3 is 13 amino acids. Trimming left V 5 bases short and J 9 bases short, with 14 bases between.

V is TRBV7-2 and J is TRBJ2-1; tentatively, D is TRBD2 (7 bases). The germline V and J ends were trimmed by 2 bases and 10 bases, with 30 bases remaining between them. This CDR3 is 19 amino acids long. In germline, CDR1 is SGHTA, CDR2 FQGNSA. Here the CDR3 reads CASSLSHGGGGGPHREQFF. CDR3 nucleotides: TGTGCCAGCAGCTTATCCCATGGCGGGGGCGGGGGTCCCCACCGGGAGCAGTTCTTC.

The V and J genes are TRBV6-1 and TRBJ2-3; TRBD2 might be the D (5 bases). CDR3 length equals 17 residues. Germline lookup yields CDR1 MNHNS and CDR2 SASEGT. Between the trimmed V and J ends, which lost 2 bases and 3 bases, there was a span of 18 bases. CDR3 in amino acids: CASSESIGGYGTDTQYF. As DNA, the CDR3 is TGTGCCAGCAGTGAATCCATAGGCGGGTATGGGACAGATACGCAGTATTTT.

The CDR3 protein is CASGNRGLPGGYTF. Written as DNA, the CDR3 is TGTGCCAGCGGAAACAGGGGGCTGCCCGGCGGCTACACCTTC. The V and J genes are TRBV5-8 and TRBJ1-2; TRBD1 matches at 9 bases. The germline V gene encodes CDR1 SGHTS and CDR2 YDEGEE. The V and J ends lost 7 bases and 8 bases, in that order; junction bases with no gene match: 12. The CDR3 consists of 14 residues.

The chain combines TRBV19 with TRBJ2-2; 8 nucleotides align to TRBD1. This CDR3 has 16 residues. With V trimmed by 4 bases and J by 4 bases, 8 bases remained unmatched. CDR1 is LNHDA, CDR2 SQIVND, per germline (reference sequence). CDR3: CASSTPGGAGTGELFF. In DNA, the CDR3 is TGTGCCAGTAGTACGCCAGGGGGCGCGGGCACCGGGGAGCTGTTTTTT. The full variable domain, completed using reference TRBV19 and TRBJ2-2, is DGGITQSPKYLFRKEGQNVTLSCEQNLNHDAMYWYRQDPGQGLRLIYYSQIVNDFQKGDIAEGYSVSREKKESFPLTVTSAQKNPTAFYLCASSTPGGAGTGELFFGEGSRLTVL.

Here the CDR3 reads CASRRGQETQYF. The CDR3 bases are TGTGCCAGCAGAAGGGGGCAAGAGACCCAGTACTTC. The chain has TRBV2 and TRBJ2-5; D is perhaps TRBD1 (6 bases). The V gene lost 6 bases and the J gene lost 2 bases, with 7 bases spanning the gap. This CDR3 is 12 amino acids long. Germline V gives CDR1 SNHLY, CDR2 FYNNEI.

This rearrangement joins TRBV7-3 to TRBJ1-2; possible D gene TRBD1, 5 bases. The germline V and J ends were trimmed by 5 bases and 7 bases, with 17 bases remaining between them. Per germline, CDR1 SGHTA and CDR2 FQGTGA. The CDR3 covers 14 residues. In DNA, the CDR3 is TGTGCCAGCAGCCCCGGGGGGGTAGTGGCTGGCTACACCTTC. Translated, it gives CASSPGGVVAGYTF.

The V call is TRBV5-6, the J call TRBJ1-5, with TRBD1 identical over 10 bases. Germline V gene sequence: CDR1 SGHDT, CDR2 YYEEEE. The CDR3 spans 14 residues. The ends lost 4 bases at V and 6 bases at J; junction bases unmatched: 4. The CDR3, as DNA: TGTGCCAGCAGCCCCGGACAGGGGGGTCAGCCCCAGCATTTT. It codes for CASSPGQGGQPQHF.

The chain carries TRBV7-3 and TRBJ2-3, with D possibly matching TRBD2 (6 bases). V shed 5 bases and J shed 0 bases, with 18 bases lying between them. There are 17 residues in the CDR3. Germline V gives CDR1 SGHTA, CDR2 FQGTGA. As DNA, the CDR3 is TGTGCCAGCAGCCCGTCGGGACTTCTGGCGAGCACAGATACGCAGTATTTT. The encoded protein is CASSPSGLLASTDTQYF. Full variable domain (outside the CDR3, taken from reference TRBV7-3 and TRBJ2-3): GAGVSQTPSNKVTEKGKYVELRCDPISGHTALYWYRQSLGQGPEFLIYFQGTGAADDSGLPNDRFFAVRPEGSVSTLKIQRTERGDSAVYLCASSPSGLLASTDTQYFGPGTRLTVL.

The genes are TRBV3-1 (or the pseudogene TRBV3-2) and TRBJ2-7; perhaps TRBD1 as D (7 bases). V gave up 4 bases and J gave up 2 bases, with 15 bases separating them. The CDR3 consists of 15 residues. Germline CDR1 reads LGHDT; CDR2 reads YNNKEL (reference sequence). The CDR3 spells CASSRGGTVTYEQYF. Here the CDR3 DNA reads TGTGCCAGCAGCCGGGGCGGGACAGTGACCTACGAGCAGTACTTC.

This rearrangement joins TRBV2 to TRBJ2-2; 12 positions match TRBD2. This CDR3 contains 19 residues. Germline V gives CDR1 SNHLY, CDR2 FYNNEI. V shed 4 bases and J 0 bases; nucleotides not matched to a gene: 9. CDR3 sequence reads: CASSGRTSGDTANTGELFF. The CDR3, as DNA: TGTGCCAGCAGTGGTAGGACTAGCGGGGATACCGCGAACACCGGGGAGCTGTTTTTT.

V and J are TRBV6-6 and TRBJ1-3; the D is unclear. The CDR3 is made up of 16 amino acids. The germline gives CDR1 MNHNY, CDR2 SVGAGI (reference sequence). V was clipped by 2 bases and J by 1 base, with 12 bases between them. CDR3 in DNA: TGTGCCAGCAGTTACACAGACACCCGATCTGGAAACACCATATATTTT. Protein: CASSYTDTRSGNTIYF.

CDR3 DNA sequence: TGTGCCAGCAGTCAAACAGGGGTCTACGAGCAGTACGTC. This encodes CASSQTGVYEQYV. The V and J genes are TRBV28 and TRBJ2-7, with 7 bases matching TRBD1. The V gene end was trimmed by 5 bases and the J gene end by 3 bases; junction bases not matched to a gene: 4. The CDR3 loop spans 13 amino acids. Germline V lookup: CDR1 MDHEN, CDR2 SYDVKM.

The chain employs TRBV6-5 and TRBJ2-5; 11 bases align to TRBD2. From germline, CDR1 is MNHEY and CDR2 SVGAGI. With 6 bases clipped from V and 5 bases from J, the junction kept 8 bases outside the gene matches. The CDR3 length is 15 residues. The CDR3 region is CASRRVAGGPETQYF. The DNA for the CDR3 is TGTGCCAGCAGACGAGTAGCGGGGGGGCCGGAGACCCAGTACTTC.

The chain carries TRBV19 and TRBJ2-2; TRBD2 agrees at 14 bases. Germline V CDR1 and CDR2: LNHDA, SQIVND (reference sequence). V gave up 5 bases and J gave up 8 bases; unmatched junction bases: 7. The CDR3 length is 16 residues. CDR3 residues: CASSLRLAGGPGELFF. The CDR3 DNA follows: TGTGCCAGTAGTCTCCGACTAGCGGGGGGGCCTGGGGAGCTGTTTTTT.

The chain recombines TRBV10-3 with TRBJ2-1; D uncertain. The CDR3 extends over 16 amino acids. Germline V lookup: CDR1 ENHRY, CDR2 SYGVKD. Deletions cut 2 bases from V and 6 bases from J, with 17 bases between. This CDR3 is CAISEGDSYALNEQFF. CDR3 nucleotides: TGTGCCATCAGTGAGGGCGACTCCTATGCCCTCAATGAGCAGTTCTTC.

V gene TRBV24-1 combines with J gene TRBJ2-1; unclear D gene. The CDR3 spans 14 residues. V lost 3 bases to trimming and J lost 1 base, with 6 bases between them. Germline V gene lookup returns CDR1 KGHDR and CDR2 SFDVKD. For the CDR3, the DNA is TGTGCCACCAGTGATGGCGGATCCTACAATGAGCAGTTCTTC. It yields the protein CATSDGGSYNEQFF.

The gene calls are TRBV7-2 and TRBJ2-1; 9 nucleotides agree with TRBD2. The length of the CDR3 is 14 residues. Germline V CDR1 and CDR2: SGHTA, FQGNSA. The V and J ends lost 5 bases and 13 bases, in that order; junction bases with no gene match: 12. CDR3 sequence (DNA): TGTGCCAGCAGCCCGCTTATGGATAGCGGGAGACAGTTCTTC. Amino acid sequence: CASSPLMDSGRQFF.

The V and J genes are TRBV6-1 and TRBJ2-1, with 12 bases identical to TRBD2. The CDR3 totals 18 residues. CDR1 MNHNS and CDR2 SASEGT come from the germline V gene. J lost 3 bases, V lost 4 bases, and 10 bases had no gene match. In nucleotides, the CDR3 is TGTGCCAGCAGTGGAGCTAGCGGGAGGGCCGTAATCTACAATGAGCAGTTCTTC. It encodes CASSGASGRAVIYNEQFF.

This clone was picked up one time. The DNA for the CDR3 is TGTGCCAGCAGCCACGGAGGGACTACGAACAATGAGCAGTTCTTC. It encodes CASSHGGTTNNEQFF. The chain couples TRBV3-1 (or the pseudogene TRBV3-2) to TRBJ2-1, with 7 positions matching TRBD2. The trim removed 3 bases at V and 5 bases at J, leaving 7 bases unmatched. The germline CDR1 and CDR2 sequences are LGHDT and YNNKEL (reference sequence). The CDR3 is 15 amino acids.

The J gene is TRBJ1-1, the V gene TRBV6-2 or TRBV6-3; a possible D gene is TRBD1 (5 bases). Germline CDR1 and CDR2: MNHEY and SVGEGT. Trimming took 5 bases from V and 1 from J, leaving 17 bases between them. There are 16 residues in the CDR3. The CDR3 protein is CASSPGYDRRNTEAFF. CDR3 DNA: TGTGCCAGCAGTCCCGGTTATGACAGAAGGAACACTGAAGCTTTCTTT.

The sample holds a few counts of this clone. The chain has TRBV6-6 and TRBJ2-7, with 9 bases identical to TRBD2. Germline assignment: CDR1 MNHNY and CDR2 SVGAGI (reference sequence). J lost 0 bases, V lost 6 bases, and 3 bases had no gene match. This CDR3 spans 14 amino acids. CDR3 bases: TGTGCCAGCAGACGGACTAGCGACTCCTACGAGCAGTACTTC. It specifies CASRRTSDSYEQYF.

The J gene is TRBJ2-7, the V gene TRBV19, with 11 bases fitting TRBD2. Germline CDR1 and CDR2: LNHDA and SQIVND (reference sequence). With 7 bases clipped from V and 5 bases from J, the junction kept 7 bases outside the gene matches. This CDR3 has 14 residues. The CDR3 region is CASTPSGRSDEQYF. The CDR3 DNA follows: TGTGCCAGTACTCCTAGCGGGAGGAGCGACGAGCAGTACTTC.

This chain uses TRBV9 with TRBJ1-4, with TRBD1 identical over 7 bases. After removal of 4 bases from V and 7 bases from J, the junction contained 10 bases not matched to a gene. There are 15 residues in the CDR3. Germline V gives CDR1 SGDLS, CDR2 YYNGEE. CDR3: CASSSPTGLTEKLFF. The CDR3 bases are TGTGCCAGCAGCTCCCCGACAGGGCTAACTGAAAAACTGTTTTTT. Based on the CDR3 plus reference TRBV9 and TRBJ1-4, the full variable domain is DSGVTQTPKHLITATGQRVTLRCSPRSGDLSVYWYQQSLDQGLQFLIQYYNGEERAKGNILERFSAQQFPDLHSELNLSSLELGDSALYFCASSSPTGLTEKLFFGSGTQLSVL.

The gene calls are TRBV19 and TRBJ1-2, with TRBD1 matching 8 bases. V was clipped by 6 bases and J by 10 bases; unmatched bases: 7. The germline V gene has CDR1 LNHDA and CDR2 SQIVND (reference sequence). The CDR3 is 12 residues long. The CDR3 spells CASRESGGDYTF. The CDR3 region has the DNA TGTGCCAGTAGAGAATCAGGGGGCGACTACACCTTC. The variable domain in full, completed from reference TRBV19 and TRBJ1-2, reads DGGITQSPKYLFRKEGQNVTLSCEQNLNHDAMYWYRQDPGQGLRLIYYSQIVNDFQKGDIAEGYSVSREKKESFPLTVTSAQKNPTAFYLCASRESGGDYTFGSGTRLTVV.

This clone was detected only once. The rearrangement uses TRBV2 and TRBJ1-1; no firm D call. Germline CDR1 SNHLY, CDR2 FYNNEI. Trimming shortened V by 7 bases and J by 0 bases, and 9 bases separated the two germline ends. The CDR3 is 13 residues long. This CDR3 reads CASNSEMNTEAFF. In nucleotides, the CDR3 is TGTGCCAGCAACTCCGAAATGAACACTGAAGCTTTCTTT.